Each of the 12 T cell receptor beta chains below was sequenced from the same sample in a study of blood T cell repertoires in COVID-19. Sequencing was performed with immunoSEQ multiplex PCR; in TCRdb, only in-frame clones are kept and a portion is missing. The sample consists of roughly 86,000 clones, about 88% of them appearing once. The sequenced sample was peripheral blood. The receptors originated from a man aged 40-49 years with acute or convalescent COVID-19.

The chain links TRBV19 to TRBJ2-5, with D possibly being TRBD1 (5 bases). V was cut by 3 bases and J by 4 bases, with 15 bases left in between. The germline V gene has CDR1 LNHDA and CDR2 SQIVND (reference sequence). The CDR3 runs to 15 residues. CDR3 bases: TGTGCCAGTAGTATTAAAAGGGGCATCGGAGAGACCCAGTACTTC. It yields the protein CASSIKRGIGETQYF.

This sequence joins TRBV3-1 (or the pseudogene TRBV3-2) and TRBJ1-2; D uncertain. The CDR3 is 13 amino acids. Germline CDR1 is LGHDT and CDR2 is YNNKEL (reference sequence). Trimming cost V 1 base and J 3 bases, with 6 bases left between them. The CDR3 is CASSQVTYYGYTF. The CDR3 nucleotides are TGTGCCAGCAGCCAAGTAACATACTATGGCTACACCTTC.

The genes are TRBV19 and TRBJ1-5, with 8 bases matching TRBD1. The trim removed 3 bases at V and 3 bases at J, leaving 4 bases unmatched. This CDR3 has 15 residues. The V gene's germline CDR1 is LNHDA and CDR2 SQIVND (reference sequence). The CDR3 bases are TGTGCCAGTAGTATGGGACAGGCATCCAATCAGCCCCAGCATTTT. This encodes CASSMGQASNQPQHF.

The chain joins TRBV4-2 to TRBJ2-7, with D perhaps matching TRBD2 (6 bases). V lost 4 bases and J lost 0, with 16 bases in between. The CDR3 is made up of 16 amino acids. Germline lookup yields CDR1 LGHNA and CDR2 YNFKEQ. In DNA form, the CDR3 reads TGTGCCAGCAGCCGAGCCGGTAGCGGCCCCTCCTACGAGCAGTACTTC. This sequence encodes CASSRAGSGPSYEQYF.

This clone was observed a few times. V and J are TRBV7-6 and TRBJ2-7, with 7 bases aligning to TRBD2. Germline-derived CDR1 and CDR2 are SGHVS and FNYEAQ. This CDR3 is built from 15 residues. Losses at the gene ends were 2 bases for V and 2 bases for J; bases not matched to a gene: 6. CDR3 in amino acids: CASSLSGGSTYEQYF. In nucleotides, the CDR3 is TGTGCCAGCAGCTTATCTGGCGGGAGTACCTACGAGCAGTACTTC.

A single count supports this clone. The CDR3 region has the DNA TGCGCCAGCGGACCCCCGGGACAGAACTATGGCTACACCTTC. Encoded protein: CASGPPGQNYGYTF. The chain uses TRBV5-1 and TRBJ1-2; 7 positions match TRBD1. Germline-derived CDR1 and CDR2 are SGHRS and YFSETQ. The junction had 8 bases not matched to a gene; V was cut back by 7 bases and J by 2 bases. The CDR3 covers 14 residues.

Notes on this clone: Other DNA sequences in this sample translate to the same CDR3. CDR3 in amino acids: CASSQVADTQYF. DNA of the CDR3: TGCGCCAGCAGCCAAGTAGCGGATACGCAGTATTTT. This sequence joins TRBV4-1 and TRBJ2-3; D may be TRBD2 (5 bases). Trimming left V 1 base short and J 6 bases short, with 5 bases between. Germline-derived CDR1 and CDR2 are MGHRA and YSYEKL. The CDR3 loop spans 12 amino acids.

The chain carries TRBV14 and TRBJ2-5, with 14 bases identical to TRBD2. V lost 1 base to trimming and J lost 6 bases; unmatched junction nucleotides: 4. The CDR3 is made up of 16 amino acids. Germline-derived CDR1 and CDR2 are SGHDN and FVKESK. The CDR3 loop is CASSQGGLAGVKTQYF. As DNA, the CDR3 is TGTGCCAGCAGCCAAGGGGGACTAGCGGGGGTGAAGACCCAGTACTTC.

The V and J genes are TRBV10-3 and TRBJ2-3; D gene uncertain. Germline V lookup: CDR1 ENHRY, CDR2 SYGVKD. The CDR3 has 9 amino acids. CDR3 sequence (DNA): TGTGACCTGATGGTACGCGGGTATTTT. Its translation is CDLMVRGYF.

The CDR3 DNA follows: TGCGCCAGCAGCCTCCGGGGACAGGGGGGCACTGAAGCTTTCTTT. Translation gives CASSLRGQGGTEAFF. This rearrangement joins TRBV5-1 to TRBJ1-1; 11 nucleotides agree with TRBD1. The CDR3 contains 15 residues. CDR1 is SGHRS, CDR2 YFSETQ, per germline. Trimming at V came to 4 bases and at J to 4 bases, leaving 6 bases not matched to a gene.

This clone showed up just once. CDR3 in DNA: TGTGCCAGCAGCTCCGGACTAGCGGGGGTTTACGAGCAGTACTTC. Translating it yields CASSSGLAGVYEQYF. The chain couples TRBV5-4 to TRBJ2-7; 13 bases map to TRBD2. The CDR3 runs 15 residues. J lost 4 bases, V lost 3 bases, and 4 bases had no gene match. The germline V gene encodes CDR1 SGHNT and CDR2 YYREEE (reference sequence).

The chain is built from TRBV19 and TRBJ1-5; TRBD1 is a possible D gene (6 bases). Germline V gene data show CDR1 as LNHDA and CDR2 as SQIVND (reference sequence). This CDR3 is built from 18 residues. Trimming removed 5 bases from V and 4 bases from J, with 24 bases in between. The CDR3: CASSDSLSGGLLNQPQHF. DNA for the CDR3: TGTGCCAGTAGTGATTCCCTCAGTGGGGGCCTGCTAAATCAGCCCCAGCATTTT.